This T cell receptor (beta chain) is drawn from a study of beta chain features in type 1 diabetes. Reverse transcribing all isolated RNA meant expressed TCRB transcripts were sequenced. Some clones are missing from TCRdb's copy, which holds only in-frame ones; the method was immunoSEQ multiplex PCR. The data show hundreds of thousands of clones, 10% to 15% seen once. This clone was seen more than once but under ten times. V lost 7 bases and J lost 3, with 20 bases in between. This CDR3 has 16 residues. CDR1 is MDHEN and CDR2 is SYDVKM in the germline V gene. CD45RO/CCR7/CD25/CD127/CD95/CD27 staining was used to isolate CD4+ naive, central memory, regulatory and stem cell-like memory cells by sorting.

V and J are TRBV28 and TRBJ2-3; D perhaps matches TRBD2 (6 bases). This TCR derives from a man aged 18 to 29 in good health. Material: naive CD4+ T cells from blood. CDR3 sequence reads: CASTTLIGGGTDTQYF. The DNA for the CDR3 is TGTGCCAGCACTACCTTAATCGGGGGTGGGACAGATACGCAGTATTTT.